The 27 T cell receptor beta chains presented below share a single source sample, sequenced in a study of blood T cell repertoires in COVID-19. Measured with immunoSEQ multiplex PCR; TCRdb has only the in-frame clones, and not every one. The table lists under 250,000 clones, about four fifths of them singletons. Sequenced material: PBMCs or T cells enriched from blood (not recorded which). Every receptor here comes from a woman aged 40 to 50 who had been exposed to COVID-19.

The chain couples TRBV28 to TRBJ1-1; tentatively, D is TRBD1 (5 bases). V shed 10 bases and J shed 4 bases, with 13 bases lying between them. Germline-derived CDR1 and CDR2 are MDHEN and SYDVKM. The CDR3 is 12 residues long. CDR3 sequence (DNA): TGTGCCATCCAGGGTTTGAGCACTGAAGCTTTCTTT. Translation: CAIQGLSTEAFF.

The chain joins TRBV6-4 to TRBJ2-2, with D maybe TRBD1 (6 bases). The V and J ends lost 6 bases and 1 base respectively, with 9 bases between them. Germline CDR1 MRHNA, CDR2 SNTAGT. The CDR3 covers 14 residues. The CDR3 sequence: CASRTTGNTGELFF. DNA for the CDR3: TGTGCCAGCAGAACGACAGGGAACACCGGGGAGCTGTTTTTT.

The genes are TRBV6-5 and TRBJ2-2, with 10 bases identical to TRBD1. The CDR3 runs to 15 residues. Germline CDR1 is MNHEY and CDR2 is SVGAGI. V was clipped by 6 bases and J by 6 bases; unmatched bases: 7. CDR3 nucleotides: TGTGCCAGCAGACCGGGACAGGGGTCCCCCGGGGAGCTGTTTTTT. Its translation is CASRPGQGSPGELFF.

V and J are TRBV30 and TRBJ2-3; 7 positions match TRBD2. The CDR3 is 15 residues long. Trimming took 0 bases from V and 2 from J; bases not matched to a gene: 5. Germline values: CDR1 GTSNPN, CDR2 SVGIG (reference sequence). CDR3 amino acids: CAWSVLSGDTDTQYF. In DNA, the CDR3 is TGTGCCTGGAGTGTACTAAGCGGGGACACAGATACGCAGTATTTT.

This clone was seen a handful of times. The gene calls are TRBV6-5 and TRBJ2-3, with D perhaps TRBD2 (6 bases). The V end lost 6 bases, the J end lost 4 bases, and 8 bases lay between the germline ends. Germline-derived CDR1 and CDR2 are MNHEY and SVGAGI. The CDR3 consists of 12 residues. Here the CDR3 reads CASRTSSDTQYF. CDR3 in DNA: TGTGCCAGCAGAACTAGCTCAGATACGCAGTATTTT.

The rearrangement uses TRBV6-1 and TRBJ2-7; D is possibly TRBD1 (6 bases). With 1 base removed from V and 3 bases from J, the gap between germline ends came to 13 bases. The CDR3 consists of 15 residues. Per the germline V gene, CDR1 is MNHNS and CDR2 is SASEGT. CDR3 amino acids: CASSEEYGQHYEQYF. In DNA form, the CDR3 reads TGTGCCAGCAGTGAAGAATACGGACAGCACTACGAGCAGTACTTC.

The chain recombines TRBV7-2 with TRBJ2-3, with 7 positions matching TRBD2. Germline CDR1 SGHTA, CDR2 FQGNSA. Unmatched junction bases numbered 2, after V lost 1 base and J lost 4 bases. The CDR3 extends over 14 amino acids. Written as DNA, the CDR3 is TGTGCCAGCAGCTTAGGCGGGGGTTCAGATACGCAGTATTTT. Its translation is CASSLGGGSDTQYF.

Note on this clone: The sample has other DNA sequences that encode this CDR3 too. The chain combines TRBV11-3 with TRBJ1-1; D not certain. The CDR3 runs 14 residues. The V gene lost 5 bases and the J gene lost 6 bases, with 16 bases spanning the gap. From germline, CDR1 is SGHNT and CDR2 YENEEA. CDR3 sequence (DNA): TGTGCCAGCAGCCCACCGACGGGGAGCCCTGAAGCTTTCTTT. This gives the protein CASSPPTGSPEAFF.

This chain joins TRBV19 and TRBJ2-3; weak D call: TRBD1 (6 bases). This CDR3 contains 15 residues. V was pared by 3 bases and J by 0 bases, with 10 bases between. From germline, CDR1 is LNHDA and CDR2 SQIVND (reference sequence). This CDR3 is CASSIMGQSTDTQYF. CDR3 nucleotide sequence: TGTGCCAGTAGTATTATGGGACAAAGCACAGATACGCAGTATTTT.

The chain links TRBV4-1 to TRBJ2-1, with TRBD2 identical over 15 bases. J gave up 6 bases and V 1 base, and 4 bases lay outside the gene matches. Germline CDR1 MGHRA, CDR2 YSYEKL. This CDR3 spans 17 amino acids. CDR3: CASSQGPGLAGGNEQFF. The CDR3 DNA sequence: TGCGCCAGCAGCCAAGGCCCGGGACTAGCGGGAGGCAATGAGCAGTTCTTC.

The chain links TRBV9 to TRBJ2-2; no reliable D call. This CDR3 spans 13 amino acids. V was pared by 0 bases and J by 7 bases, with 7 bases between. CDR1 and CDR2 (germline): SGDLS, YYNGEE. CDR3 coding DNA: TGTGCCAGCAGCGTAGCTATAATCGGGGAGCTGTTTTTT. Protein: CASSVAIIGELFF.

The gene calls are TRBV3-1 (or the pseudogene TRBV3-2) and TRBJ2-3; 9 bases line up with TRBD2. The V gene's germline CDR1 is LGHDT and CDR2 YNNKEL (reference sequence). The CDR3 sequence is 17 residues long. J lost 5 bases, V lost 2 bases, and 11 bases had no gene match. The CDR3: CASSQSLLAGRIDTQYF. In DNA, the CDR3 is TGTGCCAGCAGCCAATCTCTGCTAGCGGGGAGGATAGATACGCAGTATTTT.

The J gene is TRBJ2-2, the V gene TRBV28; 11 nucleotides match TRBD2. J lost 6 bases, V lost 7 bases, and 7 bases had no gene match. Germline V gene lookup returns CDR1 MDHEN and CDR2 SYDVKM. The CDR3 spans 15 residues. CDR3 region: CASNSGGASSGELFF. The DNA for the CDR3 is TGTGCCAGCAATAGCGGGGGGGCCTCCTCCGGGGAGCTGTTTTTT.

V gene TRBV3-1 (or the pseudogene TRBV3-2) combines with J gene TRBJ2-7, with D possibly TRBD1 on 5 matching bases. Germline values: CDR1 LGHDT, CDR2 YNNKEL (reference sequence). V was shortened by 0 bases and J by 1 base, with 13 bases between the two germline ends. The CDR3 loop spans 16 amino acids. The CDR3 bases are TGTGCCAGCAGCCAAGAAGGAGCAGGGTTTTCCTACGAGCAGTACTTC. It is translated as CASSQEGAGFSYEQYF.

The CDR3 region has the DNA TGTGCCAGCAGCCACTTCCCTCCGGGACACGATTCACCCCTCCACTTT. It yields the protein CASSHFPPGHDSPLHF. This rearrangement joins TRBV14 to TRBJ1-6, with a possible D match to TRBD1 (6 bases). The V and J ends lost 3 bases and 8 bases respectively, with 17 bases between them. The germline V gene encodes CDR1 SGHDN and CDR2 FVKESK. There are 16 residues in the CDR3.

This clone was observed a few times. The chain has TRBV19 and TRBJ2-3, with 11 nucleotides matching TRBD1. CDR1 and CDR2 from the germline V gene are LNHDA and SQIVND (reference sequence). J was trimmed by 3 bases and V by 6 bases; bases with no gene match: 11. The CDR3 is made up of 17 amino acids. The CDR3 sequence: CASRVSGTGGRTDTQYF. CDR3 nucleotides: TGTGCCAGTAGGGTTTCCGGGACAGGGGGGCGGACAGATACGCAGTATTTT.

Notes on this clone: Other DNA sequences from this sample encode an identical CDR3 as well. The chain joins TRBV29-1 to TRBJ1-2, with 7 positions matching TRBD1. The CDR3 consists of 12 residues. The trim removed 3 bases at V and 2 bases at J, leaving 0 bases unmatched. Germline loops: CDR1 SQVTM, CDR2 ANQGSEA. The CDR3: CSVETGNYGYTF. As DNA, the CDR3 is TGCAGCGTTGAGACAGGGAACTATGGCTACACCTTC.

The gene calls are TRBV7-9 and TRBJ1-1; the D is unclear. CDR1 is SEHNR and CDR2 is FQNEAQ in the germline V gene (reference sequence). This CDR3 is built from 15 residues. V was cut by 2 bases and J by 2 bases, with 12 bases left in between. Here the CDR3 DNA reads TGTGCCAGCAGCTTAAATGTTGGTACAAACACTGAAGCTTTCTTT. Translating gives CASSLNVGTNTEAFF.

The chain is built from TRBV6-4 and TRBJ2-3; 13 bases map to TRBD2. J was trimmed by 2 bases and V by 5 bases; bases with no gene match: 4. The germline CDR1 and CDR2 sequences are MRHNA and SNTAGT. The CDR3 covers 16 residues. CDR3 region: CASSPGTSGATDTQYF. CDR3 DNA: TGTGCCAGCAGTCCCGGGACTAGCGGGGCCACAGATACGCAGTATTTT.

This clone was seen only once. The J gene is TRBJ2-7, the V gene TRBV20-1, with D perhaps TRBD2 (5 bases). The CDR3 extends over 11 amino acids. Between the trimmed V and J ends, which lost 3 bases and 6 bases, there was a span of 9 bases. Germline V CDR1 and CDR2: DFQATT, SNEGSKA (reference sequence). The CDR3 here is CSASSGSEQYF. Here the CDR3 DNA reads TGCAGTGCTAGTTCGGGGAGCGAGCAGTACTTC.

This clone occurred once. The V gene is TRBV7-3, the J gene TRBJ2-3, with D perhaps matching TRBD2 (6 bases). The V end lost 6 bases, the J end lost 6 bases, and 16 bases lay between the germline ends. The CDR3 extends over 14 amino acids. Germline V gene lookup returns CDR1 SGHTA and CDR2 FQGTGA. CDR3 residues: CASRNSGPQDTQYF. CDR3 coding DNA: TGTGCCAGCAGAAACAGCGGGCCCCAGGATACGCAGTATTTT.

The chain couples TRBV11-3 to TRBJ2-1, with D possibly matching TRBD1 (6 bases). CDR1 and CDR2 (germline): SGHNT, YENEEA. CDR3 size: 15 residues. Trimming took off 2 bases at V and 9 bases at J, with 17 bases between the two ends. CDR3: CASSLSNRVAAEQFF. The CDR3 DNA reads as TGTGCCAGCAGCTTAAGCAACAGGGTTGCCGCTGAGCAGTTCTTC.

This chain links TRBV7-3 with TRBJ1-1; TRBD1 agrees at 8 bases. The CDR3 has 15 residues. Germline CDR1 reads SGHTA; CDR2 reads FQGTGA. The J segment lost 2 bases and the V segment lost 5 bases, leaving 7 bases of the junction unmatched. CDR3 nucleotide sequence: TGTGCCAGCAGCCATGAAGGGACAGGTAACACTGAAGCTTTCTTT. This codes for CASSHEGTGNTEAFF. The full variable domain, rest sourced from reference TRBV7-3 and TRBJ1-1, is GAGVSQTPSNKVTEKGKYVELRCDPISGHTALYWYRQSLGQGPEFLIYFQGTGAADDSGLPNDRFFAVRPEGSVSTLKIQRTERGDSAVYLCASSHEGTGNTEAFFGQGTRLTVV.

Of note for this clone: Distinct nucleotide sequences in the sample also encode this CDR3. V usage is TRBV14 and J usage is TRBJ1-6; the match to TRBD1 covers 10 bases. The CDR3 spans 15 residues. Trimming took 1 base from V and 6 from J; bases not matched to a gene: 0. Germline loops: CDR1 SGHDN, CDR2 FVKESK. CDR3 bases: TGTGCCAGCAGCCAAGGACAGGGGGCTAATTCACCCCTCCACTTT. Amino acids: CASSQGQGANSPLHF.

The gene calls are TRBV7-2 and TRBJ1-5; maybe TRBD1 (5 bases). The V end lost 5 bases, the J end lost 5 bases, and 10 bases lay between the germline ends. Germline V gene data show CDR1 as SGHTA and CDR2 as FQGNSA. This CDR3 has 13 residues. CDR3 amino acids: CASSPDRDQPQHF. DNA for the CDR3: TGTGCCAGCAGCCCAGACAGAGATCAGCCCCAGCATTTT. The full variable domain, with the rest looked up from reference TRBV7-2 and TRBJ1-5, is GAGVSQSPSNKVTEKGKDVELRCDPISGHTALYWYRQSLGQGLEFLIYFQGNSAPDKSGLPSDRFSAERTGGSVSTLTIQRTQQEDSAVYLCASSPDRDQPQHFGDGTRLSIL.

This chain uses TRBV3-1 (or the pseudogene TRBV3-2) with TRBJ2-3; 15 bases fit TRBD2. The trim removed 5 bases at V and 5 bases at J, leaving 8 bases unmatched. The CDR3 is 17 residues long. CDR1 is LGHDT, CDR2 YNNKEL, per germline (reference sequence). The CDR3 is CASSVRTSGGARDTQYF. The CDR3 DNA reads TGTGCCAGCAGCGTCCGGACTAGCGGGGGGGCCAGAGATACGCAGTATTTT.

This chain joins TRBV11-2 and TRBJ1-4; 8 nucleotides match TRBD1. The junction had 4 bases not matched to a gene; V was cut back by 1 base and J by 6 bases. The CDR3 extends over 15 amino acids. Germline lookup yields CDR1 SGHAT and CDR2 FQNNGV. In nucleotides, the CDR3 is TGTGCCAGCAGCTTAGGACAGGGGCTGGATGAAAAACTGTTTTTT. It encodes CASSLGQGLDEKLFF.